This note documents a single TCR beta chain sequence. Its matching antigen is unknown. With 60 Vbeta and 13 Jbeta primers, the PCR was carried out. Assay used: immunoSEQ multiplex PCR; TCRdb lists only in-frame clones, some missing. The repertoire shows 65,000 to 95,000 clones; the top ten hold 1.4% to 1.5%. The data originate from a study of cytomegalovirus exposure and HLA in healthy donors. Germline V gives CDR1 MNHEY, CDR2 SVGAGI. The CDR3 totals 15 residues. Unmatched junction bases numbered 10, after V lost 7 bases and J lost 3 bases. Study-wide findings and caveats: The study flagged some 170 TCR beta chains as cytomegalovirus-associated. HLA alleles showed associations with about 15,000 TCR beta sequences in a later analysis, at a 0.05 false discovery rate. In vitro confirmation showed a few CMV-associated chains to be CMV antigen specific.

The source is a woman aged 60-70 years in good health and CMV-seronegative. The rearrangement links TRBV6-5 to TRBJ1-2; 8 bases are a match to TRBD1. Material for sequencing was PBMCs. Written as DNA, the CDR3 is TGTGCCAGCAAAGGGGCAGGGGGCGCGGACTATGGCTACACCTTC. Protein sequence: CASKGAGGADYGYTF.